These 26 T cell receptor beta chains share one sample of origin, sequenced in a study of blood T cells in healthy people across ages. The use of a sample-barcoded 5' primer and a J-beta primer mix characterized a second PCR of roughly 6 to 11 cycles. A single record per CDR3 protein comes from TCRdb applying MiXCR to the 5' RACE reads. The sample holds roughly 2 million distinct CDR3 sequences; roughly 50% are singletons and the top ten take over 2%. The sequencing input was blood. These receptors all stem from a woman aged 40 to 50 in good health.

In this sample, this clonotype turned up a few times. This chain connects TRBV7-9 to TRBJ2-5; TRBD1 matches 10 bases. The germline CDR1 and CDR2 sequences are SEHNR and FQNEAQ (reference sequence). J gave up 5 bases and V 1 base, and 4 bases lay outside the gene matches. The CDR3 runs to 15 residues. This CDR3 reads CASSLDVGQGETQYF. CDR3 nucleotide sequence: TGTGCCAGCAGCTTAGACGTGGGACAGGGGGAGACCCAGTACTTC.

The V call is TRBV12-3 or TRBV12-4, the J call TRBJ1-6; D might be TRBD1 (6 bases). The CDR3 contains 14 residues. With 3 bases removed from V and 7 bases from J, the gap between germline ends came to 10 bases. CDR3 sequence (DNA): TGTGCCAGCAGTTTTGCAGGGGCAAATTCACCCCTCCACTTT. Translation: CASSFAGANSPLHF.

V gene TRBV19 combines with J gene TRBJ2-3; TRBD2 matches 8 bases. The CDR3 is 14 amino acids. V shed 3 bases and J 5 bases; nucleotides not matched to a gene: 4. Germline V gene sequence: CDR1 LNHDA, CDR2 SQIVND (reference sequence). For the CDR3, the DNA is TGTGCCAGTAGTATTGGTAGCGGGAAAGATACGCAGTATTTT. Protein: CASSIGSGKDTQYF.

This clonotype was counted a single time. The J gene is TRBJ2-7, the V gene TRBV28, with no clear D. Germline-derived CDR1 and CDR2 are MDHEN and SYDVKM. The CDR3 spans 15 residues. The V end was cut by 6 bases, the J end by 5 bases, with 20 bases between. The chain's CDR3 is CASREGGQEPHEQYF. The CDR3 DNA is TGTGCCAGCAGAGAAGGTGGGCAGGAGCCCCACGAGCAGTACTTC.

This rearrangement joins TRBV28 to TRBJ2-5; 8 positions agree with TRBD2. The CDR3 extends over 13 amino acids. V shed 6 bases, J shed 5 bases, and the junction held 5 bases outside the gene matches. Germline-derived CDR1 and CDR2 are MDHEN and SYDVKM. CDR3 protein: CASSGTSHETQYF. Written as DNA, the CDR3 is TGTGCCAGCAGCGGGACTAGTCATGAGACCCAGTACTTC.

In the case of this clonotype: The junction differs from germline at one of its ends, possibly a read error. J is TRBJ2-1 and V is TRBV7-7; D uncertain. The CDR3 extends over 12 amino acids. The V gene's germline CDR1 is SSHAT and CDR2 FNYEAQ (reference sequence). CDR3 in DNA: TGTGCTAGCAGCCCCACCAACGATGAGCAGTTCTTC. As protein: CASSPTNDEQFF.

The chain carries TRBV20-1 and TRBJ2-5; the D gene is possibly TRBD2 (5 bases). The CDR3 consists of 13 residues. The germline V gene encodes CDR1 DFQATT and CDR2 SNEGSKA (reference sequence). CDR3 DNA sequence: TGCCGTGGAGGAGGTGGCCCTCAAGAGACCCAGTACTTC. Protein: CRGGGGPQETQYF.

The chain recombines TRBV7-2 with TRBJ1-1; D unclear. V lost 5 bases and J 6 bases, leaving 13 bases between the germline ends. CDR1 is SGHTA, CDR2 FQGNSA, per germline. This CDR3 spans 13 amino acids. The CDR3 loop reads CASSQVRQSEAFF. In nucleotides, the CDR3 is TGTGCCAGCAGCCAAGTCAGACAATCTGAAGCTTTCTTT.

This clonotype came up a few times. This chain links TRBV6-5 with TRBJ2-7; D gene ambiguous. Germline CDR1 reads MNHEY; CDR2 reads SVGAGI. There are 14 residues in the CDR3. V was pared by 0 bases and J by 3 bases, with 9 bases between. This CDR3 is CASSYSSQNYEQYF. CDR3 sequence (DNA): TGTGCCAGCAGTTACTCGAGCCAGAACTACGAGCAGTACTTC.

This chain links TRBV5-1 with TRBJ2-1; TRBD2 aligns across 7 bases. Per germline, CDR1 SGHRS and CDR2 YFSETQ. Losses at the gene ends were 4 bases for V and 10 bases for J; bases not matched to a gene: 8. The CDR3 is 13 residues long. The CDR3 DNA reads as TGCGCCAGCAGCCTAGCGGCCAAGGCGGAGCAGTTCTTC. It is translated as CASSLAAKAEQFF.

This chain uses TRBV27 with TRBJ1-4, with D possibly TRBD1 on 6 matching bases. The germline gives CDR1 MNHEY, CDR2 SMNVEV (reference sequence). CDR3 length equals 13 residues. The ends were cut back, 5 bases at V and 8 bases at J, with 12 bases in the middle. The CDR3 loop is CASSPRGREKLFF. In DNA, the CDR3 is TGTGCCAGCAGTCCCAGGGGTAGGGAAAAACTGTTTTTT.

This sequence joins TRBV5-1 and TRBJ2-7, with 9 bases that match TRBD1. The CDR3 runs to 15 residues. The J segment lost 1 base and the V segment lost 3 bases, leaving 5 bases of the junction unmatched. The germline CDR1 and CDR2 sequences are SGHRS and YFSETQ. DNA for the CDR3: TGCGCCAGCAGCTCTATACAGGGGGCATCCTACGAGCAGTACTTC. This encodes CASSSIQGASYEQYF.

CDR3 in DNA: TGTGCCAGCTCACCACCGAGACCGGGTGGAGAGACCCAGTACTTC. It encodes CASSPPRPGGETQYF. This chain connects TRBV18 to TRBJ2-7; D is unresolved. The DNA end favors TRBJ2-5, so the J call may be wrong. The V gene's germline CDR1 is KGHSH and CDR2 LQKENI. There are 15 residues in the CDR3.

V and J are TRBV12-3 or TRBV12-4 and TRBJ2-7, with D perhaps matching TRBD2 (5 bases). The V end lost 7 bases, the J end lost 2 bases, and 15 bases lay between the germline ends. The CDR3 totals 14 residues. In nucleotides, the CDR3 is TGTGCCAGCACCCGCGGGCGCAAAACCTACGAGCAGTACTTC. Its protein product is CASTRGRKTYEQYF.

This clonotype was seen a handful of times. The chain joins TRBV7-2 to TRBJ2-7; D is ambiguous. Per germline, CDR1 SGHTA and CDR2 FQGNSA. The CDR3 is made up of 12 amino acids. V was pared by 4 bases and J by 9 bases, with 13 bases between. CDR3: CASSSPVAVQYF. The DNA of the CDR3 is TGTGCCAGCAGCTCCCCCGTTGCCGTGCAGTACTTC.

The chain links TRBV2 to TRBJ1-2, with 7 nucleotides matching TRBD1. J lost 5 bases, V lost 11 bases, and 17 bases had no gene match. This CDR3 region has 15 residues. Germline V gene lookup returns CDR1 SNHLY and CDR2 FYNNEI. CDR3 nucleotide sequence: TGTGCCGGCCGGGACAGCCTCGCAGCGGGATATGGCTACACCTTC. This sequence encodes CAGRDSLAAGYGYTF. The complete variable domain, with remaining parts taken from reference TRBV2 and TRBJ1-2, reads EPEVTQTPSHQVTQMGQEVILRCVPISNHLYFYWYRQILGQKVEFLVSFYNNEISEKSEIFDDQFSVERPDGSNFTLKIRSTKLEDSAMYFCAGRDSLAAGYGYTFGSGTRLTVV.

The genes are TRBV24-1 and TRBJ2-1, with 9 bases that match TRBD1. After removal of 4 bases from V and 4 bases from J, the junction contained 7 bases not matched to a gene. This CDR3 is 16 amino acids long. Looked up from germline, CDR1 is KGHDR and CDR2 is SFDVKD. CDR3 nucleotides: TGTGCCACCAGTGAGCCTGGACAGGGGAGGTACAATGAGCAGTTCTTC. It encodes CATSEPGQGRYNEQFF.

This clonotype was counted at least ten times. The V call is TRBV5-1, the J call TRBJ2-5, with 11 bases identical to TRBD2. V dropped 3 bases and J dropped 0; count of bases not matched to a gene: 4. Germline V CDR1 and CDR2: SGHRS, YFSETQ. The CDR3 runs to 16 residues. The CDR3 coding sequence is TGCGCCAGCAGCTCGTCTAGCGGGGGGTACCAAGAGACCCAGTACTTC. Protein sequence: CASSSSSGGYQETQYF.

The V and J genes are TRBV18 and TRBJ1-1, with 7 positions matching TRBD1. The germline gives CDR1 KGHSH, CDR2 LQKENI. The CDR3 is 14 amino acids. Trimming removed 5 bases from V and 5 bases from J; junction bases left unmatched: 8. The CDR3 region has the DNA TGTGCCAGCTCAGAGGGTGAGGGGGCTACTGAAGCTTTCTTT. Its protein product is CASSEGEGATEAFF.

This clonotype appeared a few times. At one boundary the junction diverges from the germline segment, which might be a read error. This chain joins TRBV6-2 or TRBV6-3 and TRBJ2-7; TRBD1 matches at 7 bases. Germline V gives CDR1 MNHEY, CDR2 SVGEGT. The length of the CDR3 is 14 residues. Here the CDR3 DNA reads TGTGCCAGCAGTTACTCGACAGGGTCCCGCGAGCAGTGCTTC. Translating it yields CASSYSTGSREQCF.

The chain recombines TRBV7-2 with TRBJ1-1; the match to TRBD1 covers 11 bases. This CDR3 contains 16 residues. Germline-derived CDR1 and CDR2 are SGHTA and FQGNSA. The trim removed 6 bases at V and 4 bases at J, leaving 10 bases unmatched. The CDR3 region has the DNA TGTGCCAGCAGAGACACCCGGGACAGGGGGTTCACTGAAGCTTTCTTT. Its protein product is CASRDTRDRGFTEAFF. Variable domain in full (rest from reference TRBV7-2 and TRBJ1-1): GAGVSQSPSNKVTEKGKDVELRCDPISGHTALYWYRQSLGQGLEFLIYFQGNSAPDKSGLPSDRFSAERTGGSVSTLTIQRTQQEDSAVYLCASRDTRDRGFTEAFFGQGTRLTVV.

The V call is TRBV20-1, the J call TRBJ1-2; TRBD1 is a possible D gene (5 bases). The V and J ends lost 7 bases and 12 bases respectively, with 18 bases between them. The CDR3 consists of 11 residues. Germline-derived CDR1 and CDR2 are DFQATT and SNEGSKA (reference sequence). The CDR3 DNA sequence: TGCAGTGGCCGATTTCAGGGCCTCGACACCTTC. This gives the protein CSGRFQGLDTF.

This clonotype was seen only a few times. The J gene is TRBJ2-1, the V gene TRBV20-1; 7 bases agree with TRBD1. With V trimmed by 0 bases and J by 7 bases, 9 bases remained unmatched. This CDR3 has 15 amino acids. Germline CDR1 is DFQATT and CDR2 is SNEGSKA (reference sequence). Written as DNA, the CDR3 is TGCAGTGCTAGAGATCATCGGGGACAGAGGAATGAGCAGTTCTTC. It encodes CSARDHRGQRNEQFF.

This chain joins TRBV20-1 and TRBJ2-5, with 9 bases identical to TRBD2. V trimming: 1 base; J trimming: 11 bases; junction bases outside the gene matches: 8. This CDR3 has 13 amino acids. Per germline, CDR1 DFQATT and CDR2 SNEGSKA (reference sequence). The CDR3 DNA reads as TGCAGTGCTAGAGGGGGACTAGCCAGTGAGCAGTACTTC. Residues: CSARGGLASEQYF.

The V and J genes are TRBV6-2 or TRBV6-3 and TRBJ2-5, with D unresolved. Germline V gene lookup returns CDR1 MNHEY and CDR2 SVGEGT. Trimming left V 6 bases short and J 4 bases short, with 9 bases between. CDR3 length: 12 amino acids. The CDR3 sequence is CASRLSLETQYF. The CDR3 DNA reads TGTGCCAGCAGGCTCTCCTTAGAGACCCAGTACTTC.

This rearrangement joins TRBV25-1 to TRBJ2-1; a weak D match, TRBD1 (6 bases). Germline CDR1 and CDR2: MGHDK and SYGVNS. The CDR3 sequence is 14 residues long. Deletions cut 8 bases from V and 3 bases from J, with 14 bases between. The CDR3 sequence: CASQTGWGYNEQFF. CDR3 nucleotides: TGTGCCAGCCAAACAGGGTGGGGCTACAATGAGCAGTTCTTC.